This T cell receptor beta chain was sequenced for a study of T cell changes during pregnancy in multiple sclerosis. Libraries were prepared by immunoSEQ multiplex PCR; TCRdb keeps only in-frame clonotypes and omits some of them. Here the sample spans more than 30,000 clones, just over 90% being singletons. Trimming cost V 1 base and J 1 base, with 11 bases left between them. The CDR3 consists of 16 residues. CDR1 and CDR2 from the germline V gene are SGHNT and YYREEE (reference sequence). The V gene is TRBV5-4, the J gene TRBJ2-2, with D tentatively TRBD2 (5 bases). The sequencing used CD4+ T cells from peripheral blood mononuclear cells, collected in the third trimester of pregnancy. This receptor was obtained from a female donor in good health, enrolled as a control in a pregnancy study. CDR3 sequence: CASSLYRGGNTGELFF. In nucleotides, the CDR3 is TGTGCCAGCAGCTTGTATCGGGGTGGGAACACCGGGGAGCTGTTTTTT.